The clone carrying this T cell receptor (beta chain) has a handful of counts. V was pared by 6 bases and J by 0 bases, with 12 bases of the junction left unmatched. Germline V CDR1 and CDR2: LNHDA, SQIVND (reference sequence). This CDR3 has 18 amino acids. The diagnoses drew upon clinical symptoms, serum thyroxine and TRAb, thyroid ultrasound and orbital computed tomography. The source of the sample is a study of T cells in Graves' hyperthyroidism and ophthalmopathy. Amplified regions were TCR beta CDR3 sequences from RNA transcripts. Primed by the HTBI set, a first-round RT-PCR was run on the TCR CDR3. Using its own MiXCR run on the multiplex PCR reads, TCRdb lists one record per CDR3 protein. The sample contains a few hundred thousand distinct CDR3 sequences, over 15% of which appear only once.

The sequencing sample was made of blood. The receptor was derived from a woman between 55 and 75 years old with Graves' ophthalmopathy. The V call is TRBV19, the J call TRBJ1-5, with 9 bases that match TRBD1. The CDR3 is CASSWGTGLAYSNQPQHF. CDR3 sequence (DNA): TGTGCCAGTAGCTGGGGGACAGGGCTCGCCTATAGCAATCAGCCCCAGCATTTT.